The 10 T cell receptor beta chains given below trace back to one sample, sequenced in a study of blood T cell repertoires in COVID-19. Using immunoSEQ multiplex PCR, the repertoire was profiled, and TCRdb retains in-frame clones only, with some absent. The repertoire holds roughly 100,000 clones, roughly 90% seen once, with around 3.9% in the top ten. The sample taken for sequencing was peripheral blood. These receptors originate from a human donor with COVID-19, enrolled during active disease. The donor label of this sample is uncertain.

V usage is TRBV10-3 and J usage is TRBJ1-2, with 8 bases lining up with TRBD1. Germline V gene sequence: CDR1 ENHRY, CDR2 SYGVKD. The trim removed 6 bases at V and 8 bases at J, leaving 17 bases unmatched. CDR3 length equals 16 residues. CDR3 sequence: CAIRIDRGPRVFGYTF. CDR3 coding DNA: TGTGCCATCAGGATCGACAGGGGTCCGCGAGTTTTCGGCTACACCTTC.

The V call is TRBV28, the J call TRBJ1-2; TRBD1 agrees at 8 bases. Germline assignment: CDR1 MDHEN and CDR2 SYDVKM. Trimming at V came to 11 bases and at J to 5 bases, leaving 19 bases not matched to a gene. The CDR3 runs to 16 residues. This CDR3 reads CAVPSPGGRSAYGYTF. DNA of the CDR3: TGTGCCGTCCCAAGCCCAGGGGGCCGCTCCGCTTATGGCTACACCTTC.

The genes are TRBV28 and TRBJ2-7, with TRBD2 matching 8 bases. V shed 1 base, J shed 0 bases, and the junction held 8 bases outside the gene matches. The germline V gene has CDR1 MDHEN and CDR2 SYDVKM. The CDR3 runs to 17 residues. The DNA for the CDR3 is TGTGCCAGCAGTTTATATTCGGGAGGGGCCTACTCCTACGAGCAGTACTTC. Protein sequence: CASSLYSGGAYSYEQYF.

The chain combines TRBV4-2 with TRBJ2-7; TRBD1 agrees at 12 bases. Germline V gene lookup returns CDR1 LGHNA and CDR2 YNFKEQ. Unmatched junction bases numbered 4, after V lost 2 bases and J lost 5 bases. The CDR3 has 15 amino acids. As DNA, the CDR3 is TGTGCCAGCAGCCAAAGTGGGACAGGGGGCGACGAGCAGTACTTC. The encoded protein is CASSQSGTGGDEQYF.

This rearrangement joins TRBV5-1 to TRBJ2-7; 8 bases fit TRBD2. The V gene's germline CDR1 is SGHRS and CDR2 YFSETQ. With 4 bases clipped from V and 1 base from J, the junction kept 7 bases outside the gene matches. The CDR3 has 15 residues. This CDR3 is CASSPREGESYEQYF. The CDR3, as DNA: TGCGCCAGCAGCCCCCGGGAGGGGGAGTCCTACGAGCAGTACTTC.

Concerning this clone itself: Germline is not matched at one junction end, which may reflect a read error. The V and J genes are TRBV28 and TRBJ1-5; D remains ambiguous. CDR1 is MDHEN and CDR2 is SYDVKM in the germline V gene. CDR3 length equals 14 residues. CDR3 amino acids: CATSFGDSNQPQHF. The CDR3 bases are TGTGCCACCAGTTTCGGGGATAGCAATCAGCCCCAGCATTTT.

This sequence joins TRBV29-1 and TRBJ2-5; 7 nucleotides line up with TRBD1. Germline values: CDR1 SQVTM, CDR2 ANQGSEA. The CDR3 runs to 15 residues. V gave up 2 bases and J gave up 5 bases; unmatched junction bases: 11. Here the CDR3 reads CSVERTGVLGETQYF. As DNA, the CDR3 is TGCAGCGTTGAAAGGACAGGCGTATTGGGTGAGACCCAGTACTTC.

This clone occurred once. This sequence joins TRBV28 and TRBJ2-5; 7 bases fit TRBD2. Germline CDR1 and CDR2: MDHEN and SYDVKM. Trimming at V came to 1 base and at J to 4 bases, leaving 6 bases not matched to a gene. The CDR3 covers 15 residues. DNA for the CDR3: TGTGCCAGCAGTTTATTTGGCGGGAGAGGAGAGACCCAGTACTTC. It specifies CASSLFGGRGETQYF.

This sequence joins TRBV24-1 and TRBJ2-1, with 13 bases lining up with TRBD2. Germline CDR1 KGHDR, CDR2 SFDVKD. V was clipped by 4 bases and J by 6 bases; unmatched bases: 5. CDR3 length: 16 amino acids. The CDR3 protein is CATSESGLAGFNEQFF. Here the CDR3 DNA reads TGTGCCACCAGTGAGTCGGGACTAGCGGGATTCAATGAGCAGTTCTTC.

This chain uses TRBV4-1 with TRBJ2-7, with 8 bases fitting TRBD2. The CDR3 is 15 residues long. Germline CDR1 and CDR2: MGHRA and YSYEKL. The J segment lost 4 bases and the V segment lost 1 base, leaving 6 bases of the junction unmatched. In DNA, the CDR3 is TGCGCCAGCAGCCAAGTTATTAGCGGGAAATACGAGCAGTACTTC. Translation: CASSQVISGKYEQYF.